The next 30 T cell receptor beta chains were all read from a single sample in a study of T cells in Graves' hyperthyroidism and ophthalmopathy. Amplification yielded TCR beta CDR3 regions, with RNA transcripts as the source. During a first-round RT-PCR of the TCR CDR3, the HTBI primer set was used. TCRdb reprocessed the multiplex PCR reads via MiXCR and lists one record per CDR3 protein. The sample records under 350,000 distinct CDR3 sequences, approximately 22% being singletons. Sequences were obtained from blood. These receptors were obtained from a woman aged 50 to 60 with Graves' hyperthyroidism.

The chain employs TRBV7-9 and TRBJ1-4; the D gene is possibly TRBD1 (5 bases). Germline V gene data show CDR1 as SEHNR and CDR2 as FQNEAQ (reference sequence). V shed 8 bases and J shed 8 bases, with 12 bases lying between them. The CDR3 loop spans 12 amino acids. For the CDR3, the DNA is TGTGCCAGCGGAAGGGACGCCGAAAAACTGTTTTTT. This gives the protein CASGRDAEKLFF.

Many counts were recorded for this clonotype. This chain joins TRBV29-1 and TRBJ1-1, with 7 bases that match TRBD1. In germline, CDR1 is SQVTM, CDR2 ANQGSEA. The CDR3 totals 14 residues. After removal of 4 bases from V and 2 bases from J, the junction contained 7 bases not matched to a gene. The CDR3 DNA follows: TGCAGCGTTGTTCGACAGGGCCTTAACACTGAAGCTTTCTTT. This gives the protein CSVVRQGLNTEAFF.

The rearrangement links TRBV5-5 to TRBJ1-5; 12 nucleotides align to TRBD1. Germline V gene sequence: CDR1 SGHKS, CDR2 YYEKEE (reference sequence). The V and J ends lost 3 bases and 2 bases, in that order; junction bases with no gene match: 3. The CDR3 contains 16 residues. CDR3 protein: CASSWGQGAGNQPQHF. Written as DNA, the CDR3 is TGTGCCAGCAGCTGGGGACAGGGGGCTGGCAATCAGCCCCAGCATTTT.

This clonotype was detected many times. This chain connects TRBV11-2 to TRBJ2-5; the match to TRBD1 covers 7 bases. Trimming removed 1 base from V and 2 bases from J; junction bases left unmatched: 4. Germline V gene lookup returns CDR1 SGHAT and CDR2 FQNNGV. The CDR3 length is 15 residues. CDR3 DNA: TGTGCCAGCAGCTTAGGGGACAGAACTCAAGAGACCCAGTACTTC. This encodes CASSLGDRTQETQYF.

This clonotype showed up just a few times. The V and J genes are TRBV6-1 and TRBJ2-1; 9 nucleotides align to TRBD1. Germline V lookup: CDR1 MNHNS, CDR2 SASEGT. The CDR3 sequence is 14 residues long. V lost 4 bases and J lost 13; bases outside the gene matches: 11. Here the CDR3 reads CASSGHNRGREQFF. The DNA of the CDR3 is TGTGCCAGCAGTGGACATAACAGGGGGCGAGAACAGTTCTTC.

At least ten counts were recorded for this clonotype. The chain couples TRBV7-3 to TRBJ2-1; 11 bases match TRBD2. The CDR3 is made up of 15 amino acids. Germline values: CDR1 SGHTA, CDR2 FQGTGA. The J segment lost 6 bases and the V segment lost 3 bases, leaving 4 bases of the junction unmatched. CDR3 nucleotide sequence: TGTGCCAGCAGCTTTAGCGGGGGGGCCGGCAATGAGCAGTTCTTC. Translated, it gives CASSFSGGAGNEQFF.

This clonotype was counted once. The V gene is TRBV2, the J gene TRBJ2-3; 15 nucleotides match TRBD2. The germline CDR1 and CDR2 sequences are SNHLY and FYNNEI. V was pared by 7 bases and J by 3 bases, with 5 bases of the junction left unmatched. The CDR3 contains 16 residues. Here the CDR3 DNA reads TGTGCCAGCACCCCGGGGACTAGCGGGAGGACAGATACGCAGTATTTT. As protein: CASTPGTSGRTDTQYF.

The chain employs TRBV28 and TRBJ2-6, with D maybe TRBD1 (6 bases). Germline CDR1 MDHEN, CDR2 SYDVKM. V lost 6 bases to trimming and J lost 0 bases, with 12 bases between them. CDR3 length equals 16 residues. CDR3 residues: CASRSDRVSGANVLTF. The CDR3 region has the DNA TGTGCCAGCAGATCGGACAGAGTCTCTGGGGCCAACGTCCTGACTTTC.

This clonotype was counted only a few times. This chain joins TRBV15 and TRBJ2-1, with D perhaps TRBD1 (6 bases). Germline CDR1 reads LNHNV; CDR2 reads YYDKDF (reference sequence). The germline V and J ends were trimmed by 2 bases and 6 bases, with 14 bases remaining between them. The CDR3 is 15 residues long. CDR3 nucleotide sequence: TGTGCCACCAGCAGACTACAGGGCCCCTCCAATGAGCAGTTCTTC. It is translated as CATSRLQGPSNEQFF.

This clonotype occurred a few times. The chain is built from TRBV29-1 and TRBJ2-2; D unresolved. This CDR3 contains 14 residues. The V gene's germline CDR1 is SQVTM and CDR2 ANQGSEA. The germline V and J ends were trimmed by 4 bases and 6 bases, with 15 bases remaining between them. The CDR3 DNA reads as TGCAGCGTTGGATTAGTGATAGGCTCCGGGGAGCTGTTTTTT. This gives the protein CSVGLVIGSGELFF.

This clonotype was found a few times. The V call is TRBV9, the J call TRBJ1-1, with unresolved D. V shed 2 bases and J shed 0 bases, with 8 bases lying between them. Germline-derived CDR1 and CDR2 are SGDLS and YYNGEE. The CDR3 runs to 14 residues. The CDR3 DNA follows: TGTGCCAGCAGCGTGAGTGGACTGAACACTGAAGCTTTCTTT. Its translation: CASSVSGLNTEAFF.

The rearrangement joins TRBV6-2 or TRBV6-3 to TRBJ1-6; D is uncertain. This CDR3 comprises 13 residues. The germline gives CDR1 MNHEY, CDR2 SVGEGT. Trimming left V 2 bases short and J 3 bases short, with 2 bases between. CDR3 in amino acids: CASSYIYNSPLHF. The CDR3 DNA reads TGTGCCAGCAGTTACATCTATAATTCACCCCTCCACTTT.

In its sample, this clonotype was seen many times. The rearrangement uses TRBV9 and TRBJ1-1; 9 positions match TRBD1. Germline CDR1 and CDR2: SGDLS and YYNGEE. The CDR3 spans 14 residues. The V segment lost 4 bases and the J segment 8 bases; nucleotides outside the gene matches: 9. CDR3 loop: CASSPFGTGSEAFF. The DNA for the CDR3 is TGTGCCAGCAGCCCGTTCGGGACAGGGTCCGAAGCTTTCTTT.

In its sample, this clonotype was seen many times. The chain links TRBV11-2 to TRBJ2-7; tentatively, D is TRBD1 (6 bases). CDR3 length: 14 residues. The germline gives CDR1 SGHAT, CDR2 FQNNGV. Trimming took 2 bases from V and 1 from J, leaving 9 bases between them. This CDR3 reads CASSLWQGSYEQYF. CDR3 DNA sequence: TGTGCCAGCAGCTTATGGCAGGGGTCCTACGAGCAGTACTTC.

This clonotype was counted many times. The chain has TRBV5-1 and TRBJ1-2; weak D call: TRBD1 (5 bases). Per the germline V gene, CDR1 is SGHRS and CDR2 is YFSETQ. V lost 4 bases and J lost 7, with 23 bases in between. The CDR3 covers 16 residues. CDR3 region: CASSRTPEGGVFGYTF. Here the CDR3 DNA reads TGCGCCAGCAGCCGAACCCCGGAAGGAGGGGTTTTTGGCTACACCTTC.

Note on this clonotype: At one end the junction does not follow the germline gene, possibly because of a read error. The chain carries TRBV5-1 and TRBJ2-1; the D gene is possibly TRBD1 (5 bases). CDR1 is SGHRS, CDR2 YFSETQ, per germline. This CDR3 contains 14 residues. The CDR3 sequence: CASSHSGLHNEQFF. The CDR3 DNA reads TGTGCCAGCAGCCACTCAGGGTTGCACAATGAGCAGTTCTTC.

This clonotype has a count of ten or more. The chain uses TRBV7-9 and TRBJ1-2; D is perhaps TRBD1 (5 bases). This CDR3 has 15 residues. The germline CDR1 and CDR2 sequences are SEHNR and FQNEAQ (reference sequence). The V end lost 4 bases, the J end lost 4 bases, and 16 bases lay between the germline ends. CDR3 DNA: TGTGCCAGCAGCTCCTCAGGGTCGGGTGGCTATGGCTACACCTTC. Its translation: CASSSSGSGGYGYTF.

The V gene is TRBV6-1, the J gene TRBJ1-2, with 11 bases aligning to TRBD1. Trimming took 6 bases from V and 5 from J; bases not matched to a gene: 14. Germline CDR1 MNHNS, CDR2 SASEGT. This CDR3 contains 17 residues. In DNA form, the CDR3 reads TGTGCCAGCAGCCCCGGACAGGGGGCGATTGGTAGTTATGGCTACACCTTC. Translating gives CASSPGQGAIGSYGYTF.

This clonotype was observed many times. The V and J genes are TRBV28 and TRBJ2-5, with unresolved D. The CDR3 sequence is 15 residues long. Trimming took off 5 bases at V and 2 bases at J, with 15 bases between the two ends. CDR1 is MDHEN, CDR2 SYDVKM, per germline. The CDR3 DNA follows: TGTGCCAGCAGTCAACCTGGACGGCATCAAGAGACCCAGTACTTC. This gives the protein CASSQPGRHQETQYF.

The V and J genes are TRBV7-2 and TRBJ2-1; 8 bases are a match to TRBD2. V lost 5 bases to trimming and J lost 5 bases; unmatched junction nucleotides: 8. CDR1 SGHTA and CDR2 FQGNSA come from the germline V gene. The CDR3 totals 15 residues. CDR3 sequence: CASSISAGANNEQFF. Here the CDR3 DNA reads TGTGCCAGCAGCATATCAGCGGGGGCAAACAATGAGCAGTTCTTC.

This clonotype was observed at least ten times. The chain links TRBV20-1 to TRBJ2-5, with 14 bases fitting TRBD2. Germline CDR1 is DFQATT and CDR2 is SNEGSKA (reference sequence). The CDR3 sequence is 14 residues long. Trimming removed 6 bases from V and 3 bases from J; junction bases left unmatched: 3. The CDR3 loop is CSAGLAGVEETQYF. CDR3 in DNA: TGCAGTGCGGGACTAGCGGGAGTGGAAGAGACCCAGTACTTC.

Worth noting for this clonotype: This clone may be a read error of a much larger clone one base away. The rearrangement links TRBV7-2 to TRBJ1-1; D is undetermined. This CDR3 comprises 13 residues. The germline gives CDR1 SGHTA, CDR2 FQGNSA. The chain's CDR3 is CASSPQAGTEVFF. As DNA, the CDR3 is TGTGCCAGCAGCCCGCAGGCGGGTACTGAAGTTTTCTTT.

The table lists this clonotype with many counts. The chain is built from TRBV28 and TRBJ1-1; TRBD1 is a possible D gene (6 bases). This CDR3 comprises 16 residues. The ends were cut back, 7 bases at V and 0 bases at J, with 18 bases in the middle. Germline lookup yields CDR1 MDHEN and CDR2 SYDVKM. The CDR3 is CASMGGRWEVNTEAFF. The DNA of the CDR3 is TGTGCCAGCATGGGGGGGCGATGGGAAGTGAACACTGAAGCTTTCTTT.

J is TRBJ1-2 and V is TRBV14, with D possibly matching TRBD1 (6 bases). Per the germline V gene, CDR1 is SGHDN and CDR2 is FVKESK. V was shortened by 0 bases and J by 4 bases, with 12 bases between the two germline ends. CDR3 size: 15 residues. CDR3 sequence: CASSQDRGRGYGYTF. The CDR3 DNA reads TGTGCCAGCAGCCAAGATCGGGGGCGCGGCTATGGCTACACCTTC.

This clonotype was observed at least ten times. The V gene is TRBV28, the J gene TRBJ1-1; D call uncertain. CDR1 is MDHEN and CDR2 is SYDVKM in the germline V gene. The ends were cut back, 3 bases at V and 4 bases at J, with 6 bases in the middle. CDR3 length: 12 residues. The CDR3 region is CASSFGFTEAFF. The CDR3 bases are TGTGCCAGCAGTTTCGGGTTCACTGAAGCTTTCTTT.

This clonotype was seen at least ten times. The chain recombines TRBV5-1 with TRBJ2-1; 11 bases agree with TRBD1. The CDR3 is 16 residues long. The V gene's germline CDR1 is SGHRS and CDR2 YFSETQ. V trimming: 3 bases; J trimming: 1 base; junction bases outside the gene matches: 3. In nucleotides, the CDR3 is TGCGCCAGCAGCTCAGGACAGGGGGCTTCCTACAATGAGCAGTTCTTC. Its translation is CASSSGQGASYNEQFF.

V usage is TRBV7-9 and J usage is TRBJ1-6, with 9 bases matching TRBD1. With V trimmed by 3 bases and J by 9 bases, 6 bases remained unmatched. This CDR3 has 15 residues. CDR1 is SEHNR, CDR2 FQNEAQ, per germline (reference sequence). This chain's CDR3 is CASSLSGQGRSPLHF. CDR3 coding DNA: TGTGCCAGCAGCTTGTCGGGACAGGGTCGTTCACCCCTCCACTTT.

The sample holds many counts of this clonotype. The V and J genes are TRBV18 and TRBJ1-1; D gene unclear. The V gene's germline CDR1 is KGHSH and CDR2 LQKENI. V was pared by 2 bases and J by 0 bases, with 7 bases between. The CDR3 length is 14 residues. Written as DNA, the CDR3 is TGTGCCAGCTCACCAGTCAAGCTGAACACTGAAGCTTTCTTT. It translates to CASSPVKLNTEAFF.

This clonotype was counted many times. The gene calls are TRBV6-1 and TRBJ1-2; tentative D call: TRBD1 (5 bases). Deletions cut 3 bases from V and 4 bases from J, with 9 bases between. CDR1 MNHNS and CDR2 SASEGT come from the germline V gene. This CDR3 contains 13 residues. CDR3 nucleotide sequence: TGTGCCAGCAGTGAGCAGGGAACCTATGGCTACACCTTC. Residues: CASSEQGTYGYTF.

V usage is TRBV9 and J usage is TRBJ2-5; possible D gene TRBD2, 6 bases. The V gene's germline CDR1 is SGDLS and CDR2 YYNGEE. V was shortened by 0 bases and J by 3 bases, with 9 bases between the two germline ends. This CDR3 region has 14 residues. CDR3 loop: CASSVAQREETQYF. The CDR3 DNA sequence: TGTGCCAGCAGCGTAGCCCAGCGGGAAGAGACCCAGTACTTC.